A single sample is the source of the 28 T cell receptor beta chains below, sequenced in a study of early T cells in non-severe SARS-CoV-2 infection. Via MiXCR, TCRdb re-called the 5' RACE reads, giving one row per CDR3 protein. The sample shows about 97,000 distinct CDR3 sequences, approximately 9.9% of them seen only once. Here the sequenced sample was whole blood, taken at baseline. The receptor set was obtained from an adult who was a healthcare worker with PCR-confirmed SARS-CoV-2 infection or an uninfected control (not recorded which).

V is TRBV4-3 and J is TRBJ2-1; perhaps D is TRBD1 or TRBD2 (7 bases each). This CDR3 comprises 17 residues. V shed 4 bases and J shed 0 bases, with 16 bases lying between them. Germline V gives CDR1 LGHNA, CDR2 YSLEER. CDR3 sequence: CASSPSAGQSSYNEQFF. Written as DNA, the CDR3 is TGCGCCAGCAGCCCATCAGCGGGACAGAGCTCCTACAATGAGCAGTTCTTC.

This chain joins TRBV6-2 or TRBV6-3 and TRBJ2-7; weak D call: TRBD2 (6 bases). V dropped 5 bases and J dropped 12 bases, with 14 bases sitting between them. Germline V lookup: CDR1 MNHEY, CDR2 SVGEGT. This CDR3 has 11 amino acids. CDR3 nucleotide sequence: TGTGCCAGCAGTCAAGGGACTTCGGGGTACTTC. Protein: CASSQGTSGYF.

This clonotype was seen only a few times. V usage is TRBV7-3 and J usage is TRBJ1-2; D perhaps matches TRBD1 (6 bases). V lost 5 bases and J lost 2, with 21 bases in between. CDR1 and CDR2 (germline): SGHTA, FQGTGA. CDR3 length equals 17 residues. CDR3 DNA: TGTGCCAGCAGCAAAACAGGGAGATTAGGTCTAAACTATGGCTACACCTTC. It yields the protein CASSKTGRLGLNYGYTF.

V usage is TRBV20-1 and J usage is TRBJ2-1, with D perhaps TRBD1 or TRBD2 (8 bases each). The CDR3 is 17 residues long. Germline V gene data show CDR1 as DFQATT and CDR2 as SNEGSKA (reference sequence). In DNA, the CDR3 is TGCAGACTAGGAGGACAGGGTGTAAGCGGGGGTTACAATGAGCAGTTCTTC. Translated, it gives CRLGGQGVSGGYNEQFF.

This clonotype was seen at least ten times. The chain recombines TRBV5-1 with TRBJ2-2; 9 nucleotides align to TRBD2. V lost 4 bases, J lost 1 base, and 17 bases stayed unmatched. The CDR3 has 20 residues. Germline V lookup: CDR1 SGHRS, CDR2 YFSETQ. The CDR3 nucleotides read TGCGCCAGCAGCCACTCTGGGGGACAAAGCGGGAGGCGGAACACCGGGGAGCTGTTTTTT. Its translation: CASSHSGGQSGRRNTGELFF.

This clonotype was seen ten or more times. The chain is built from TRBV12-3 or TRBV12-4 and TRBJ2-5, with D perhaps matching TRBD2 (5 bases). Trimming removed 0 bases at V and 4 bases at J, with 6 bases between. This CDR3 region has 13 residues. The CDR3 nucleotides are TGTGCCAGCAGTTTAGCGGGAGTAGAGACCCAGTACTTC. Its protein product is CASSLAGVETQYF.

This clonotype was detected many times. The chain combines TRBV4-3 with TRBJ1-6, with 7 bases lining up with TRBD1. Trimming took 0 bases from V and 7 from J; bases not matched to a gene: 3. Germline CDR1 LGHNA, CDR2 YSLEER. The CDR3 spans 15 residues. For the CDR3, the DNA is TGCGCCAGCAGCCAAGACCCCAGGGGGAATTCACCCCTCCACTTT. Translated: CASSQDPRGNSPLHF.

This chain uses TRBV5-1 with TRBJ2-3; 11 positions agree with TRBD2. The CDR3 contains 14 residues. V dropped 7 bases and J dropped 4; count of bases not matched to a gene: 5. CDR1 is SGHRS, CDR2 YFSETQ, per germline. The CDR3 is CASGPSGRPDTQYF. The CDR3 nucleotides are TGCGCCAGCGGACCTAGCGGGAGGCCAGATACGCAGTATTTT.

This clonotype turned up a few times. The rearrangement joins TRBV5-4 to TRBJ1-1; weak D call: TRBD1 (5 bases). Trimming stripped 4 bases from V and 11 bases from J, with 15 bases between. The CDR3 runs to 12 residues. CDR1 SGHNT and CDR2 YYREEE come from the germline V gene (reference sequence). The CDR3 region has the DNA TGTGCCAGCAGCGTGGGGCCCGGGGCGGCTTTCTTT. This gives the protein CASSVGPGAAFF.

V usage is TRBV25-1 and J usage is TRBJ1-1, with unresolved D. The germline V gene encodes CDR1 MGHDK and CDR2 SYGVNS. The CDR3 consists of 15 residues. Deletions cut 2 bases from V and 1 base from J, with 11 bases between. CDR3 sequence reads: CASSEPGETNTEAFF. The CDR3 region has the DNA TGTGCCAGCAGTGAACCAGGAGAGACGAACACTGAAGCTTTCTTT.

This clonotype has more than one count but fewer than ten. The chain carries TRBV3-1 and TRBJ2-3, with D possibly TRBD2 on 6 matching bases. This CDR3 has 14 residues. Deletions cut 8 bases from V and 9 bases from J, with 21 bases between. In germline, CDR1 is LGHDT, CDR2 YNNKEL (reference sequence). The DNA of the CDR3 is TGTGCCAGCTCTCGGGAGAGGACCCAGTCGACGCAGTATTTT. Translating gives CASSRERTQSTQYF.

The sample holds many counts of this clonotype. This chain connects TRBV5-1 to TRBJ1-6; maybe TRBD1 (5 bases). This CDR3 has 20 residues. V lost 4 bases and J 0 bases, leaving 23 bases between the germline ends. Germline V gene lookup returns CDR1 SGHRS and CDR2 YFSETQ. CDR3 in amino acids: CASSTGTTLIIRSYNSPLHF. The CDR3 nucleotides are TGCGCCAGCAGCACCGGGACGACCCTGATCATACGCTCCTATAATTCACCCCTCCACTTT.

This clonotype turned up a few times. This chain links TRBV6-5 with TRBJ2-6; D unresolved. Germline V gene data show CDR1 as MNHEY and CDR2 as SVGAGI. V was clipped by 6 bases and J by 0 bases, with 12 bases between them. The CDR3 sequence is 16 residues long. DNA of the CDR3: TGTGCCAGCAGCCGAGAACCAAACTCTGGGGCCAACGTCCTGACTTTC. Protein product: CASSREPNSGANVLTF.

This clonotype was found many times. V is TRBV4-1 and J is TRBJ2-1; D is possibly TRBD1 (5 bases). Between the trimmed V and J ends, which lost 4 bases and 2 bases, there was a span of 18 bases. The germline V gene has CDR1 MGHRA and CDR2 YSYEKL. The CDR3 sequence is 17 residues long. The CDR3 protein is CASSPMYRGSPYNEQFF. In nucleotides, the CDR3 is TGCGCCAGCAGCCCTATGTATAGGGGTAGCCCCTACAATGAGCAGTTCTTC.

This chain joins TRBV10-3 and TRBJ2-7; 9 bases agree with TRBD2. The CDR3 spans 14 residues. Germline V lookup: CDR1 ENHRY, CDR2 SYGVKD. The V segment lost 5 bases and the J segment 4 bases; nucleotides outside the gene matches: 6. CDR3 amino acids: CAISRTSDPYEQYF. CDR3 DNA sequence: TGTGCCATCAGTCGGACTAGCGACCCTTACGAGCAGTACTTC.

This clonotype was detected only a few times. This chain joins TRBV5-1 and TRBJ2-3; tentative D call: TRBD1 (6 bases). Trimming shortened V by 3 bases and J by 4 bases, and 15 bases separated the two germline ends. CDR1 SGHRS and CDR2 YFSETQ come from the germline V gene. CDR3 length: 15 residues. The CDR3 is CASSWDTPSSDTQYF. The CDR3 region has the DNA TGCGCCAGCAGCTGGGACACCCCCAGTTCAGATACGCAGTATTTT. The whole variable domain, filled in from reference TRBV5-1 and TRBJ2-3, reads KAGVTQTPRYLIKTRGQQVTLSCSPISGHRSVSWYQQTPGQGLQFLFEYFSETQRNKGNFPGRFSGRQFSNSRSEMNVSTLELGDSALYLCASSWDTPSSDTQYFGPGTRLTVL.

The chain links TRBV2 to TRBJ1-1, with D maybe TRBD1 (6 bases). Trimming shortened V by 8 bases and J by 5 bases, and 15 bases separated the two germline ends. Germline CDR1 and CDR2: SNHLY and FYNNEI. This CDR3 region has 13 residues. The CDR3: CASAWGGGTEAFF. CDR3 DNA sequence: TGTGCCAGCGCCTGGGGAGGGGGAACTGAAGCTTTCTTT.

CDR3 nucleotides: TGTGCCTGGAGGTACATGAACACTGAAGCTTTCTTT. It translates to CAWRYMNTEAFF. The rearrangement joins TRBV30 to TRBJ1-1, with D unresolved. V was cut by 3 bases and J by 0 bases, with 5 bases left in between. Germline CDR1 reads GTSNPN; CDR2 reads SVGIG (reference sequence). This CDR3 is 12 amino acids long.

This clonotype has a count of ten or more. This sequence joins TRBV6-5 and TRBJ2-3, with D perhaps assigned TRBD1 or TRBD2 (5 bases each). Trimming left V 6 bases short and J 1 base short, with 14 bases between. The CDR3 is 15 amino acids. Germline lookup yields CDR1 MNHEY and CDR2 SVGAGI. In DNA, the CDR3 is TGTGCCAGCAGACCCACGGGACCTGGCACAGATACGCAGTATTTT. Encoded protein: CASRPTGPGTDTQYF.

In this sample, this clonotype turned up many times. The CDR3 loop is CASVTNSARRPAPFF. Here the CDR3 DNA reads TGTGCCAGCGTAACCAACAGCGCCCGCCGCCCCGCGCCTTTCTTT. The chain recombines TRBV11-2 with TRBJ1-1, with D unclear. CDR3 length: 15 amino acids. Trimming cost V 8 bases and J 12 bases, with 28 bases left between them. Germline CDR1 is SGHAT and CDR2 is FQNNGV.

This clonotype was observed many times. The chain employs TRBV20-1 and TRBJ2-2; D unclear. Trimming left V 6 bases short and J 2 bases short, with 19 bases between. Germline values: CDR1 DFQATT, CDR2 SNEGSKA (reference sequence). The CDR3 has 16 residues. The CDR3 coding sequence is TGCAGTGCGCTCTCCGGGCTGACTCTTAACACCGGGGAGCTGTTTTTT. This encodes CSALSGLTLNTGELFF.

There are a few counts of this clonotype. The gene calls are TRBV5-4 and TRBJ2-2; D possibly corresponds to TRBD2 (5 bases). CDR1 and CDR2 (germline): SGHNT, YYREEE (reference sequence). V lost 6 bases to trimming and J lost 0 bases, with 18 bases between them. The CDR3 consists of 17 residues. The CDR3 loop reads CASTPPGSATNTGELFF. In nucleotides, the CDR3 is TGTGCCAGCACCCCTCCGGGATCGGCGACGAACACCGGGGAGCTGTTTTTT.

This clonotype was counted a few times. The J gene is TRBJ1-1, the V gene TRBV3-1, with 7 nucleotides matching TRBD1. This CDR3 spans 15 amino acids. V trimming: 1 base; J trimming: 6 bases; junction bases outside the gene matches: 8. From germline, CDR1 is LGHDT and CDR2 YNNKEL (reference sequence). This chain's CDR3 is CASSQVTGQSPEAFF. DNA for the CDR3: TGTGCCAGCAGCCAAGTCACGGGACAGAGTCCTGAAGCTTTCTTT.

This clonotype was found many times. The CDR3 DNA sequence: TGTGCCAGCAGTTTAGTTGCACTGCCTGACCGGGAGCTGTTTTTT. Translating gives CASSLVALPDRELFF. The chain uses TRBV12-3 or TRBV12-4 and TRBJ2-2; unclear D gene. The CDR3 length is 15 residues. The V end was cut by 1 base, the J end by 9 bases, with 15 bases between.

V and J are TRBV5-1 and TRBJ2-1; no firm D call. The V and J ends lost 7 bases and 10 bases respectively, with 15 bases between them. CDR1 is SGHRS and CDR2 is YFSETQ in the germline V gene. This CDR3 has 12 residues. CDR3 sequence reads: CASGAPGGEQFF. CDR3 DNA sequence: TGCGCCAGCGGAGCCCCGGGTGGGGAGCAGTTCTTC.

This chain connects TRBV6-6 to TRBJ2-1, with TRBD2 matching over 15 bases. Germline assignment: CDR1 MNHNY and CDR2 SVGAGI (reference sequence). The CDR3 extends over 18 amino acids. V shed 2 bases, J shed 6 bases, and the junction held 8 bases outside the gene matches. The CDR3 region is CASSYGLAGGPSINEQFF. CDR3 nucleotides: TGTGCCAGCAGTTACGGACTAGCGGGAGGGCCCAGTATCAATGAGCAGTTCTTC.

This clonotype was observed many times. The chain joins TRBV6-4 to TRBJ1-2; no reliable D call. V lost 11 bases and J 8 bases, leaving 12 bases between the germline ends. Germline CDR1 reads MRHNA; CDR2 reads SNTAGT. The CDR3 runs 10 residues. The CDR3 is CAPGVRGYTF. CDR3 DNA sequence: TGTGCCCCCGGGGTCCGGGGCTACACCTTC.

This clonotype was seen only a few times. The chain is built from TRBV10-2 and TRBJ2-5, with TRBD2 identical over 12 bases. V lost 6 bases, J lost 9 bases, and 11 bases stayed unmatched. Per the germline V gene, CDR1 is WSHSY and CDR2 is SAAADI. The CDR3 runs 15 residues. CDR3 protein: CASRGTSGPEGPQYF. The CDR3 bases are TGCGCCAGCAGGGGGACTAGCGGGCCCGAGGGACCCCAGTACTTC.